This record concerns one TCR beta chain sequence. Its binding antigen is unknown. Base qualities are missing; no much larger clone stands one base away. Patients with autoimmune disease history or receiving systemic immunosuppression were excluded from the trial. Peripheral blood for TCR sequencing was collected from all dose cohorts at baseline, on cycle 4 day 1, and on cycle 7 day 1. Samples came from an open-label, multicenter, first-in-human phase I dose-escalation trial of ivuxolimab. Adults with locally advanced or metastatic melanoma, renal cell carcinoma, hepatocellular carcinoma or head and neck squamous cell carcinoma were enrolled in the trial. Before TCR sequencing, CD4+ and CD8+ T cells were separately sorted from peripheral blood. This entry is derived from a study of OX40 agonist ivuxolimab in advanced cancers. For the study in its entirety: Ivuxolimab was a fully human IgG2 agonistic monoclonal antibody targeting the costimulatory receptor OX40 (CD134). Intravenous ivuxolimab was administered to patients every 2 weeks at six dose levels: 0.01, 0.1, 0.3, 1.5, 3 and 10 mg/kg. Of the approximately 50 dose-escalation patients, hepatocellular carcinoma was present in about 20, melanoma in some 15, renal cell carcinoma in 9 and head and neck cancer in 9. In the dose-escalation cohort, 82.7% of patients were male, and the mean age was 60 years with a range of roughly 23 to 79. Prior anti-PD-1, anti-PD-L1 or anti-CTLA-4 therapy was permitted, and checkpoint inhibitors had been received by roughly 40% of dose-escalation patients. Three dose-escalation patients achieved partial responses, one with hepatocellular carcinoma and two with cutaneous melanoma. The purpose of peripheral TCRbeta sequencing was to test whether ivuxolimab changed TCR sequence diversity and led to clonal T-cell expansion. The paper reports the monotherapy dose-escalation portion (N of about 54 patients) of the phase I ivuxolimab trial.

General conclusions and limits of the study: In partial responders in the 0.1-3.0 mg/kg groups, normalized peripheral clonal expansion was found to be among the lowest, especially among CD8+ T cells. Clonal expansion of both CD4+ and CD8+ blood T cells was observed from baseline to week 6 at doses 0.1 to 3.0 mg/kg. Which antigens the clonally expanded peripheral T cells were specific for was not determined. On average, CD8+ T cells showed more expanded clones than CD4+ T cells after ivuxolimab. Low levels of normalized T-cell clonal expansion were also seen in some patients who did not respond.

For sequencing of the TCRbeta CDR3 region, genomic DNA was extracted from the sorted cells. The immunoSEQ Assay was used for sequencing of TCRbeta CDR3 regions. As stored in TCRdb, this immuneACCESS dataset retains in-frame rearrangements with V and J assigned. A fraction of the clones does not appear; measured against another copy, unresolved V genes explain less than half of the discrepancy, and the remainder lacks a known reason. A total of around 81,000 clones appear in this sample, around 84% of them only once. The ten biggest clones cover 6.6% of the sample. CDR1 SGHNT and CDR2 YYREEE are derived from the germline V gene (reference sequence). The CDR3 starts with the cysteine, ends with the phenylalanine, and has 16 residues. The sequence is cut down to CDR3 DNA, 48 bases in frame from base 1. Here V drops 6 bases and J drops 5 bases, and the junction holds 11 bases not matched to any gene.

The source of this sequence is an adult with an advanced solid tumor such as melanoma, head and neck, liver or kidney cancer. The chain links TRBV5-4 with TRBJ2-2, and TRBD1 aligns with 9 junction nucleotides. Material: CD4+ or CD8+ T cells sorted from blood, obtained in a trial of the OX40 agonist ivuxolimab. The sequenced DNA is TGTGCCAGCACCCAAAGGACAGGGGAGTCGACCGGGGAGCTGTTTTTT. Its protein product is CASTQRTGESTGELFF. Outside the CDR3, residues come from the reference TRBV5-4 and TRBJ2-2 proteins, so the full variable domain is: ETGVTQSPTHLIKTRGQQVTLRCSSQSGHNTVSWYQQALGQGPQFIFQYYREEENGRGNFPPRFSGLQFPNYSSELNVNALELDDSALYLCASTQRTGESTGELFFGEGSRLTVL.